This TCR beta chain was documented in a study of human T cells and chemical hapten exposure. The overall study: Sensitization was performed using 2% DPC on a roughly 2 cm by roughly 2 cm upper inner arm skin site.

MiXCR was run by TCRdb on the RACE reads, yielding one entry per CDR3 protein. The table has 75,000 to 95,000 distinct CDR3 sequences, 9.5% to 12% seen once; the top ten hold 2.2%. Remarks on this clonotype: One base away lies a much larger clone, so this may be a sequencing read error.

Time point meaning: patch test 2, 6 weeks after DPC sensitization. Treatment described: therapeutic diphenylcyclopropenone sensitization with weekly scalp DPC. The sequencing here drew on whole blood, taken in connection with sensitization to the hapten diphenylcyclopropenone (DPC). The clonotype originates from a man aged 35 to 55 with alopecia areata. Some clones in this sample may be carry-over from other donors' samples.

CDR3 sequence: CASSGTGVEKLLF. The CDR3 DNA reads TGTGCCAGTTCCGGGACAGGGGTTGAAAAACTGCTTTTT. The chain joins TRBV12-3 or TRBV12-4 to TRBJ1-4; 10 bases map to TRBD1. This CDR3 is 13 amino acids long.